The clone carrying this T cell receptor beta chain has only one observation. These data originate in a study of shared clonotypes between healthy human individuals. Assay used: immunoSEQ multiplex PCR; TCRdb lists only in-frame clones, some missing. This sample yields some 2.1 million clones, of which about 95% are seen a single time; 0.13% belongs to the top ten. The CDR3 runs to 15 residues. The V gene lost 4 bases and the J gene lost 1 base, with 11 bases spanning the gap. Germline V gene sequence: CDR1 SGHRS, CDR2 YFSETQ. The sample taken for sequencing was naive CD4+ T cells sorted from blood. Regarding subset: CD45RA+ positively selected. This TCR was sampled from a young man in good health. The rearrangement uses TRBV5-1 and TRBJ2-2, with D possibly matching TRBD1 (5 bases). The DNA for the CDR3 is TGCGCCAGCAGCCGCAGGGTGGAGAACACCGGGGAGCTGTTTTTT. This translates into CASSRRVENTGELFF.